These 13 T cell receptor beta chains came from one sample sequenced in a study of T cell repertoires in cytomegalovirus infection. From the reads, TCRdb called clonotypes with MiXCR, one entry per CDR3 protein. The sample holds about 480,000 distinct CDR3 sequences, roughly a third seen once. These TCRs are of unknown antigen specificity. The sample here was cultured PBMCs, taken from culture after CMV antigen stimulation. All receptors come from a human donor in good health (CMV status not recorded). Some clones in this sample may be carry-over from other donors' samples.

This chain links TRBV28 with TRBJ2-1; D gene unclear. The length of the CDR3 is 14 residues. With 3 bases removed from V and 9 bases from J, the gap between germline ends came to 15 bases. Germline-derived CDR1 and CDR2 are MDHEN and SYDVKM. The CDR3 DNA reads as TGTGCCAGCAGTTTTAATGTTGCGGCAATTGAGCAGTTCTTC. As protein: CASSFNVAAIEQFF. Complete variable domain (other parts from reference TRBV28 and TRBJ2-1): DVKVTQSSRYLVKRTGEKVFLECVQDMDHENMFWYRQDPGLGLRLIYFSYDVKMKEKGDIPEGYSVSREKKERFSLILESASTNQTSMYLCASSFNVAAIEQFFGPGTRLTVL.

The chain couples TRBV27 to TRBJ2-2; maybe TRBD1 (10 bases). This CDR3 has 20 residues. The V end lost 4 bases, the J end lost 4 bases, and 28 bases lay between the germline ends. The germline V gene has CDR1 MNHEY and CDR2 SMNVEV (reference sequence). For the CDR3, the DNA is TGTGCCAGCAGTTCGACAGGGGGCGGGCTAGCGGGAAGGGGCACCGGGGAGCTGTTTTTT. Amino acid sequence: CASSSTGGGLAGRGTGELFF.

The chain couples TRBV6-5 to TRBJ2-3, with 11 positions matching TRBD2. The J segment lost 1 base and the V segment lost 0 bases, leaving 3 bases of the junction unmatched. The CDR3 is made up of 17 amino acids. CDR1 and CDR2 from the germline V gene are MNHEY and SVGAGI. The CDR3 sequence: CASSYSLAGAGTDTQYF. The CDR3 DNA follows: TGTGCCAGCAGTTACTCACTAGCGGGAGCCGGCACAGATACGCAGTATTTT.

Note on this clonotype: The junction shows a germline mismatch at one end, possibly a read error. This chain joins TRBV28 and TRBJ1-1; 7 bases map to TRBD1. The germline CDR1 and CDR2 sequences are MDHEN and SYDVKM. CDR3 length equals 11 residues. In DNA form, the CDR3 reads TGTGCCAGCAGTTTAGGAGGGGACAGAGCTTTT. It yields the protein CASSLGGDRAF. The full variable domain, its missing parts supplied by reference TRBV28 and TRBJ1-1, is DVKVTQSSRYLVKRTGEKVFLECVQDMDHENMFWYRQDPGLGLRLIYFSYDVKMKEKGDIPEGYSVSREKKERFSLILESASTNQTSMYLCASSLGGDRAFGQGTRLTVV.

The chain carries TRBV20-1 and TRBJ1-6; D call uncertain. Trimming took off 2 bases at V and 6 bases at J, with 20 bases between the two ends. CDR1 is DFQATT, CDR2 SNEGSKA, per germline (reference sequence). The CDR3 runs 17 residues. Written as DNA, the CDR3 is TGCAGTGCTAGACCCGAGGGAGGTAGCCGGATTAATTCACCCCTCCACTTT. It encodes CSARPEGGSRINSPLHF.

In this sample, this clonotype turned up a few times. The gene calls are TRBV29-1 and TRBJ2-5; D ambiguous. Trimming left V 7 bases short and J 5 bases short, with 11 bases between. Germline lookup yields CDR1 SQVTM and CDR2 ANQGSEA. This CDR3 has 11 residues. This chain's CDR3 is CSADLGETQYF. The CDR3 coding sequence is TGCAGCGCCGACCTGGGGGAGACCCAGTACTTC.

The chain joins TRBV27 to TRBJ1-1; 7 bases align to TRBD1. Germline values: CDR1 MNHEY, CDR2 SMNVEV (reference sequence). The CDR3 loop spans 15 amino acids. The junction had 8 bases not matched to a gene; V was cut back by 2 bases and J by 5 bases. Here the CDR3 reads CASSLLGQVGTEAFF. The DNA for the CDR3 is TGTGCCAGCAGTTTACTCGGACAGGTCGGTACTGAAGCTTTCTTT.

This chain connects TRBV7-9 to TRBJ1-5; D call uncertain. The V end was cut by 4 bases, the J end by 4 bases, with 8 bases between. Germline V gives CDR1 SEHNR, CDR2 FQNEAQ (reference sequence). The CDR3 has 13 amino acids. CDR3 sequence: CASSSEPNQPQHF. The CDR3 nucleotides read TGTGCCAGCAGCTCCGAACCAAATCAGCCCCAGCATTTT.

The table lists this clonotype with many counts. This chain connects TRBV7-2 to TRBJ1-5; the D gene is possibly TRBD1 (5 bases). The CDR3 has 20 amino acids. The germline CDR1 and CDR2 sequences are SGHTA and FQGNSA. V lost 0 bases and J lost 1, with 22 bases in between. In nucleotides, the CDR3 is TGTGCCAGCAGCTTAGCGATAACCACAGGAGGGGTATGGAGCAATCAGCCCCAGCATTTT. Translated: CASSLAITTGGVWSNQPQHF.

This clonotype has more than one count but fewer than ten. V is TRBV12-3 or TRBV12-4 and J is TRBJ1-1; D is ambiguous. V shed 3 bases and J shed 1 base, with 9 bases lying between them. CDR3 length: 14 residues. In DNA form, the CDR3 reads TGTGCCAGCAGTTTGCTGTACCAGAACACTGAAGCTTTCTTT. As protein: CASSLLYQNTEAFF.

The chain is built from TRBV5-1 and TRBJ2-6, with D unresolved. V was clipped by 0 bases and J by 0 bases, with 4 bases between them. This CDR3 has 15 amino acids. Germline assignment: CDR1 SGHRS and CDR2 YFSETQ. Here the CDR3 DNA reads TGCGCCAGCAGCTTGGACGTCTCTGGGGCCAACGTCCTGACTTTC. Amino acid sequence: CASSLDVSGANVLTF.

This chain joins TRBV12-3 or TRBV12-4 and TRBJ2-3; 8 nucleotides align to TRBD2. This CDR3 is 18 amino acids long. Losses at the gene ends were 3 bases for V and 1 base for J; bases not matched to a gene: 12. The CDR3 DNA reads TGTGCCAGCAGTTTTTATCTCCTGGCGGGAGGAGGCACAGATACGCAGTATTTT. As protein: CASSFYLLAGGGTDTQYF.

This clonotype was observed many times. This chain connects TRBV7-2 to TRBJ1-1; possible D gene TRBD1, 5 bases. The CDR3 covers 13 residues. V was clipped by 1 base and J by 4 bases, with 7 bases between them. Germline V gene sequence: CDR1 SGHTA, CDR2 FQGNSA. The CDR3 bases are TGTGCCAGCAGCTTAGGCAGGGCCACTGAAGCTTTCTTT. Protein product: CASSLGRATEAFF.